This T cell receptor beta chain was sequenced during a study of control samples from healthy donors and cancer patients. The length of the CDR3 is 11 residues. The germline V gene has CDR1 MNHEY and CDR2 SVGAGI. Trimming removed 7 bases from V and 9 bases from J, with 9 bases in between. TCRdb's table, derived via immunoSEQ multiplex PCR, lists solely in-frame clones and lacks some. Among over 100,000 clones listed, roughly 90% were seen once. The sequence was collected from a man between 18 and 35 years old in good health. This chain links TRBV6-5 with TRBJ1-4, with D perhaps matching TRBD1 (6 bases). Sequenced input: blood. The CDR3 region has the DNA TGTGCCAGCACGGGGGCTCAAAAACTGTTTTTT. Its protein is CASTGAQKLFF.